This T cell receptor (beta chain) comes out of a study of tumor and adjacent non-tumor tissue in lung cancer. The library came from three nested PCR rounds adapted from ARM-PCR protocols. TCRdb ran MiXCR on the multiplex PCR reads and lists one entry per CDR3 protein. This sample yields around 120,000 distinct CDR3 sequences, of which 66% are seen a single time; more than 10% belongs to the top ten. This sample's RNA came from whole unsorted tissue. Newly diagnosed lung cancer patients had thoracic surgery in China, August–November 2014, without prior chemotherapy. Overall study findings and caveats: Tumor tissue had significantly higher TCR diversity than normal lung.

This clonotype has a single count. Its antigen remains unknown. Mismatch with germline at one junction end may stem from a read error. This TCR came from a man aged 25-40 years with non-small cell lung cancer. Sample: lung tumor tissue.

The DNA for the CDR3 is TGTGCCAGCAGCATGGGACGGAAGGAGCAGCCCCAGCACTTT. This sequence encodes CASSMGRKEQPQHF. The chain recombines TRBV5-6 with TRBJ1-5; D may be TRBD1 (5 bases). Germline V gives CDR1 SGHDT, CDR2 YYEEEE. The CDR3 is 14 residues long.